The entry that follows covers one T cell receptor beta chain sequence. Its matching antigen is unknown. These data come from a study of T cells in narcolepsy. Overall study context: Patients with NT1 or NT2 and healthy control donors were enrolled.

Libraries were prepared by immunoSEQ multiplex PCR; TCRdb keeps only in-frame clonotypes and omits some of them. The sample carries about 25,000 clones, about 79% recorded once. General study results and limits: Autoreactive clonotypes reportedly recurred in blood of same and different patients, not controls. HCRT-specific and TRIB2-specific autoreactive clonotypes appeared among same-patient CSF and blood CD4+ clonotypes.

Trimming stripped 6 bases from V and 4 bases from J, with 15 bases between. CDR3 size: 15 residues. Germline CDR1 reads KGHSH; CDR2 reads LQKENI. The receptor was isolated from a human donor with narcolepsy. Sequencing input: CD45RA- memory CD4+ T cells from PBMCs. The chain links TRBV18 to TRBJ2-2; D could derive from TRBD1 or TRBD2 (5 bases each). The CDR3: CASSPGRTLTGELFF. The CDR3 bases are TGTGCCAGCTCGCCGGGACGGACCCTCACCGGGGAGCTGTTTTTT.